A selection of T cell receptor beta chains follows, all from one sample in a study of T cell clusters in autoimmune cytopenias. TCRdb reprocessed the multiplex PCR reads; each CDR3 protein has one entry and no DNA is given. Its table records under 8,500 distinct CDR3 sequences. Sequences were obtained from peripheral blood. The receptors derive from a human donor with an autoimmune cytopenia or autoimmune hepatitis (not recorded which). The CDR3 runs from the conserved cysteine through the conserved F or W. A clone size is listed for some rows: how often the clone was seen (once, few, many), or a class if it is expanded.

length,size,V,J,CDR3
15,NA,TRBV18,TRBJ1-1,CASSPPIRQGTEAFF
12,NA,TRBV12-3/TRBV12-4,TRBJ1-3,CASSLSGNTIYF
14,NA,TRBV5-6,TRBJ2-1,CASSWDRAYNEQFF
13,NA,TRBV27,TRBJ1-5,CASSNAGHQPQHF
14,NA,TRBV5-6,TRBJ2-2,CASSLGTYAGELFF
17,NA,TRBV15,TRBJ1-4,CATSARGGSGGEEKLFF
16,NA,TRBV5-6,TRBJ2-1,CASSLGAGNSYNEQFF
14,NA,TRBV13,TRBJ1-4,CASSLGTMEEKLFF
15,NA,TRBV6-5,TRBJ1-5,CASRGKDRGSQPQHF
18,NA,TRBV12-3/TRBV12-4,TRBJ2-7,CASSLYVARQGGNYEQYF
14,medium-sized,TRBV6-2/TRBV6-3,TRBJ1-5,CASREQGSRQPQHF
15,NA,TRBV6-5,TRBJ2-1,CASIPTGDSYNEQFF
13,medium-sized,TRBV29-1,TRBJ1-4,CSAVQGTNEKLFF
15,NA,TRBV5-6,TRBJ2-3,CASSTGTGYTDTQYF
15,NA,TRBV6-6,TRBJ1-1,CASSQYRAGNTEAFF
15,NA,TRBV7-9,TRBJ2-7,CASSLLPGKIYEQYF
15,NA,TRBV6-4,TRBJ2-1,CASSASGGTHDEQFF
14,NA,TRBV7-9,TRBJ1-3,CASSLVGLGNTIYF
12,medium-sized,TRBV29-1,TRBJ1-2,CSSIGGSYGYTF
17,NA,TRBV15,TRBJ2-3,CATSGMDRGRTTDTQYF
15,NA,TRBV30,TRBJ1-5,CAWSPLGQRNQPQHF
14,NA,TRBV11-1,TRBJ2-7,CASSLWTGGSEQYF
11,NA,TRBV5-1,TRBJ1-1,CASSSGGEAFF
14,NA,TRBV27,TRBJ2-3,CASSETALGDTQYF
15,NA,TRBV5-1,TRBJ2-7,CASSLRDRLGYEQYF
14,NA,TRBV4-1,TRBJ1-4,CASSPPTANEKLFF
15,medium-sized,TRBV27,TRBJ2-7,CASSGPGRNSYEQYF
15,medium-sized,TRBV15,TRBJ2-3,CATSRDTLLTDTQYF
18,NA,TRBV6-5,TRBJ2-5,CASNPPPGLAGGMETQYF
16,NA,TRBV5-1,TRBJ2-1,CASSLGGTAGYNEQFF
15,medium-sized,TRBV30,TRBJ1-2,CAWSPDSRRVYGYTF
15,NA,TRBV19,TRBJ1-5,CASSKDRGHNQPQHF